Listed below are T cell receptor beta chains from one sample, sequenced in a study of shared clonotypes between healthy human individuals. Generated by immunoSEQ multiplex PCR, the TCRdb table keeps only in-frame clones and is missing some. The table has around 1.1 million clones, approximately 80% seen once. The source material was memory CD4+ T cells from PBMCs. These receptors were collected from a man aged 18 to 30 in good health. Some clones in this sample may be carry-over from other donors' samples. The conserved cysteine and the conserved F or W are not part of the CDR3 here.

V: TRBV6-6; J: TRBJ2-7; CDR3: ASTFTGTTYEQY
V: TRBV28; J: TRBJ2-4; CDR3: ASTRSGATKNIQY
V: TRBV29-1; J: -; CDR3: SVVGQGYDEQY
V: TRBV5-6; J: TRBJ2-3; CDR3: ASSLGTASGDTQY
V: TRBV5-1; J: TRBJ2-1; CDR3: ASSLAGLAGAYEQF
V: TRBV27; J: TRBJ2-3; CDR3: ASSRLAGVRGADTQY
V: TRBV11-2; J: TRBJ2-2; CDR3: ASSPRNTGELF
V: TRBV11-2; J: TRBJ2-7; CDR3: ASSLVEAGGPYEQY
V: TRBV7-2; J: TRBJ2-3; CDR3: ASSPWASHADTQY
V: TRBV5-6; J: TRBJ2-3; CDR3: ASSLQREQVADTQY
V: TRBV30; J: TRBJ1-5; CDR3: AWSVHQDSFTNHPQH
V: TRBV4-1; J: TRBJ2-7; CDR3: ASSQDIRQSSYEQY
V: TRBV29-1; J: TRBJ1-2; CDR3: SVPRTAYGYT
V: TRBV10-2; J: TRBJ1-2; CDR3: ASSETGGYGYT
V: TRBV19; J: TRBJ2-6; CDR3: ASRLPGLTSGANVLT
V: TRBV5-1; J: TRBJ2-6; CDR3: ASTPNLSGANVLT
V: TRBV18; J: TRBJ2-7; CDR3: ASSPAEGGEQY
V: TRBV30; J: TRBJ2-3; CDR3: AWSGGQYTDTQY
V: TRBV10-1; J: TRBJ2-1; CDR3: ASTTSGAAYNEQF
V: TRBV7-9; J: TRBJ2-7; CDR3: ASSTDRQGAYEQY
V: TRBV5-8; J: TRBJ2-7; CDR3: ASSLGAGTGEDEQY
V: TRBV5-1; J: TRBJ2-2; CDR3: ASSLGTGNTGELF
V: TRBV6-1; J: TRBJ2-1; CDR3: ASGLNNEQF
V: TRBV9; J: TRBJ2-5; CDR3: ASSAAPGGQETQY
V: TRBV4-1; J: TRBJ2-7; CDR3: ASSFRDGGHYEQY
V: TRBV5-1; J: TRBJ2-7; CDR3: ASSLRAPSSYEQY
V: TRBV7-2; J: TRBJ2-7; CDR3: ASSPLAGGTYEQY
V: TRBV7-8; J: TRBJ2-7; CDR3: ASSFFAGKSYEQY
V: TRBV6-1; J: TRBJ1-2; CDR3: ASSEGFREDGYT
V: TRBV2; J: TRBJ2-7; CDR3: ASSELGYLAREQY
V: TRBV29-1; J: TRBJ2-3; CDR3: SVDSPTGTDTQY
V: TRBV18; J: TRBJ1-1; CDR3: ASSPLDRNTEAF
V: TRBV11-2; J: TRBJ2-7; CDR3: ASSPRRGGEQY
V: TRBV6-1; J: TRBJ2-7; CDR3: ASSERDRVYEQY
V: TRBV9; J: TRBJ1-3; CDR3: ASSWRGTGENTIY
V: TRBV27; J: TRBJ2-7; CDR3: ASSPYRGPTYEQY